The 28 T cell receptor beta chains below come from one sample, sequenced in a study of beta chain features in type 1 diabetes. The authors reverse transcribed all of the isolated RNA, so sequencing captured expressed TCRB transcripts. The protocol was immunoSEQ multiplex PCR, while the TCRdb copy is restricted to in-frame clones and leaves out a portion. The sample records about 140,000 clones, around a tenth being singletons. The sequenced sample consisted of central memory CD4+ T cells from blood. The receptors were gathered from a woman between 40 and 55 years old in good health.

V usage is TRBV5-6 and J usage is TRBJ1-6, with 9 positions matching TRBD1. The V and J ends lost 4 bases and 8 bases, in that order; junction bases with no gene match: 16. Germline-derived CDR1 and CDR2 are SGHDT and YYEEEE. CDR3 length equals 18 residues. For the CDR3, the DNA is TGTGCCAGCAGCCGCTCCCGGGACAGGGCAGAGAGAGATTCACCCCTCCACTTT. Translating gives CASSRSRDRAERDSPLHF.

This rearrangement joins TRBV5-5 to TRBJ2-1; 8 nucleotides line up with TRBD2. Germline assignment: CDR1 SGHKS and CDR2 YYEKEE (reference sequence). CDR3 length: 16 amino acids. J was trimmed by 8 bases and V by 3 bases; bases with no gene match: 13. The DNA for the CDR3 is TGTGCCAGCAGCTCCAGGTCGGGACTAGAAGGCGATGAGCAGTTCTTC. Translated: CASSSRSGLEGDEQFF.

This clone was detected only a few times. J is TRBJ1-2 and V is TRBV5-4, with 8 positions matching TRBD1. Unmatched junction bases numbered 2, after V lost 0 bases and J lost 4 bases. The V gene's germline CDR1 is SGHNT and CDR2 YYREEE (reference sequence). This CDR3 comprises 14 residues. Here the CDR3 DNA reads TGTGCCAGCAGCTTGGATGACAGGGGCTATGGCTACACCTTC. Residues: CASSLDDRGYGYTF.

This clone was found a few times. This sequence joins TRBV7-2 and TRBJ2-5; D not certain. In germline, CDR1 is SGHTA, CDR2 FQGNSA. The CDR3 has 13 residues. Trimming took 3 bases from V and 4 from J, leaving 9 bases between them. This chain's CDR3 is CASSLERGETQYF. CDR3 DNA sequence: TGTGCCAGCAGCTTGGAGAGAGGAGAGACCCAGTACTTC.

At least ten counts were recorded for this clone. J is TRBJ2-5 and V is TRBV5-5; TRBD2 matches 10 bases. Germline V gene lookup returns CDR1 SGHKS and CDR2 YYEKEE (reference sequence). The CDR3 is made up of 16 amino acids. Trimming at V came to 0 bases and at J to 2 bases, leaving 4 bases not matched to a gene. The CDR3 coding sequence is TGTGCCAGCAGCTTGGCCCAGACTAGCGGGCAAGAGACCCAGTACTTC. This translates into CASSLAQTSGQETQYF.

This clone was detected a few times. The chain recombines TRBV11-2 with TRBJ2-7; D may be TRBD1 (6 bases). This CDR3 is 13 amino acids long. Trimming pared 4 bases from V and 6 bases from J, leaving 13 bases between. Germline CDR1 SGHAT, CDR2 FQNNGV. The DNA for the CDR3 is TGTGCCAGCAGCTATCTTCAGGGGACCGAGCAGTACTTC. The encoded protein is CASSYLQGTEQYF.

This clone occurred many times. This rearrangement joins TRBV10-3 to TRBJ2-7, with a possible D match to TRBD2 (6 bases). The V end was cut by 3 bases, the J end by 0 bases, with 12 bases between. The CDR3 spans 15 residues. Germline CDR1 is ENHRY and CDR2 is SYGVKD. CDR3 sequence (DNA): TGTGCCATCAGTGATCCGGGGGTTAACTCCTACGAGCAGTACTTC. It encodes CAISDPGVNSYEQYF.

The CDR3 region has the DNA TGTGCCAGCAGCTTGGCCTCGTCCGTGGGCGGAGGAGAGACCCAGTACTTC. Translation: CASSLASSVGGGETQYF. V usage is TRBV5-6 and J usage is TRBJ2-5, with D possibly matching TRBD2 (5 bases). CDR1 and CDR2 from the germline V gene are SGHDT and YYEEEE. This CDR3 spans 17 amino acids. V lost 0 bases, J lost 4 bases, and 19 bases lay in between.

This clone was detected only a few times. The chain links TRBV7-8 to TRBJ2-7; TRBD1 matches 9 bases. Germline V gives CDR1 SGHVS, CDR2 FQNEAQ. The CDR3 extends over 20 amino acids. Trimming took 1 base from V and 2 from J; bases not matched to a gene: 18. CDR3 nucleotide sequence: TGTGCCAGCAGCTTAGGCGGGACAGGGAGCAACCCAATGACGACCTACGAGCAGTACTTC. This encodes CASSLGGTGSNPMTTYEQYF.

This clone was observed a handful of times. This chain connects TRBV21-1 to TRBJ1-5; the D segment call TRBD1 is taken from the table without a DNA check. TRBV21-1 is a recognized pseudogene. CDR3 length: 13 residues. CDR3 coding DNA: TGTGCTCCTTTAACAGGGGGAGGTCAGCCCCAGCATTTT. The encoded protein is CAPLTGGGQPQHF.

This clone was seen more than once but under ten times. The rearrangement joins TRBV6-1 to TRBJ1-5, with a tentative D call TRBD1 (6 bases). Germline V gene lookup returns CDR1 MNHNS and CDR2 SASEGT. Trimming removed 4 bases from V and 0 bases from J, with 13 bases in between. This CDR3 spans 16 amino acids. This CDR3 is CASSGQAGYSNQPQHF. For the CDR3, the DNA is TGTGCCAGCAGTGGACAGGCCGGTTATAGCAATCAGCCCCAGCATTTT.

The chain employs TRBV9 and TRBJ1-1; TRBD1 agrees at 12 bases. V gave up 3 bases and J gave up 4 bases; unmatched junction bases: 7. Germline values: CDR1 SGDLS, CDR2 YYNGEE. This CDR3 region has 16 residues. CDR3 in DNA: TGTGCCAGCAGCGACGGGACAGGGGGCGCGGGCACTGAAGCTTTCTTT. It translates to CASSDGTGGAGTEAFF.

The chain employs TRBV5-1 and TRBJ2-1; TRBD2 matches 15 bases. V trimming: 3 bases; J trimming: 7 bases; junction bases outside the gene matches: 8. This CDR3 has 17 residues. CDR1 and CDR2 (germline): SGHRS, YFSETQ. The CDR3 nucleotides read TGCGCCAGCAGCTGGGGGACTAGCGGGGGGAGATCGAATGAGCAGTTCTTC. Protein: CASSWGTSGGRSNEQFF.

The chain recombines TRBV10-3 with TRBJ2-2, with TRBD1 matching 9 bases. V trimming: 11 bases; J trimming: 1 base; junction bases outside the gene matches: 14. Looked up from germline, CDR1 is ENHRY and CDR2 is SYGVKD. The CDR3 totals 17 residues. Here the CDR3 reads CASRDRVFSLNTGELFF. The CDR3 DNA reads as TGTGCCTCCCGGGACAGGGTGTTTTCGTTGAACACCGGGGAGCTGTTTTTT.

This chain uses TRBV19 with TRBJ1-2; TRBD1 is a possible D gene (6 bases). The CDR3 sequence is 14 residues long. V was clipped by 6 bases and J by 1 base, with 12 bases between them. Germline V CDR1 and CDR2: LNHDA, SQIVND (reference sequence). CDR3: CASSPDRNNYGYTF. CDR3 sequence (DNA): TGTGCCAGTAGCCCGGACAGAAATAACTATGGCTACACCTTC.

V gene TRBV25-1 combines with J gene TRBJ2-7, with TRBD2 matching 7 bases. The germline CDR1 and CDR2 sequences are MGHDK and SYGVNS. The junction had 10 bases not matched to a gene; V was cut back by 5 bases and J by 9 bases. This CDR3 contains 13 residues. CDR3 protein: CASSPGGLDVQYF. Here the CDR3 DNA reads TGTGCCAGCAGTCCCGGGGGGTTAGACGTGCAGTACTTC.

This clone was observed a few times. The V gene is TRBV6-6, the J gene TRBJ2-1, with D possibly matching TRBD2 (6 bases). V lost 0 bases and J lost 7, with 7 bases in between. This CDR3 region has 13 residues. CDR1 is MNHNY and CDR2 is SVGAGI in the germline V gene (reference sequence). This CDR3 is CASSYSTRNEQFF. Here the CDR3 DNA reads TGTGCCAGCAGTTACTCGACTAGAAATGAGCAGTTCTTC.

The chain combines TRBV5-1 with TRBJ1-1, with a tentative D call TRBD1 (6 bases). The CDR3 is 15 amino acids. Between the trimmed V and J ends, which lost 4 bases and 3 bases, there was a span of 16 bases. Germline CDR1 and CDR2: SGHRS and YFSETQ. CDR3 coding DNA: TGCGCCAGCAGCCTTCAGGGGCTGGGGGACACTGAAGCTTTCTTT. Translating it yields CASSLQGLGDTEAFF. Full variable domain (remainder filled in from reference TRBV5-1 and TRBJ1-1): KAGVTQTPRYLIKTRGQQVTLSCSPISGHRSVSWYQQTPGQGLQFLFEYFSETQRNKGNFPGRFSGRQFSNSRSEMNVSTLELGDSALYLCASSLQGLGDTEAFFGQGTRLTVV.

The V call is TRBV7-2, the J call TRBJ2-2; D remains unclear. V was clipped by 6 bases and J by 4 bases, with 12 bases between them. This CDR3 has 14 amino acids. Germline V gene data show CDR1 as SGHTA and CDR2 as FQGNSA. CDR3 sequence reads: CASRDVRLTGELFF. In DNA form, the CDR3 reads TGTGCCAGCAGAGACGTCCGACTCACCGGGGAGCTGTTTTTT.

This clone has at least ten counts. The rearrangement uses TRBV5-1 and TRBJ2-1, with 9 nucleotides matching TRBD2. CDR3 length equals 17 residues. V shed 0 bases and J 5 bases; nucleotides not matched to a gene: 9. Germline CDR1 is SGHRS and CDR2 is YFSETQ. CDR3 coding DNA: TGCGCCAGCAGCTTGGGGTCGTCGCGACTAGCGGACAATGAGCAGTTCTTC. Protein: CASSLGSSRLADNEQFF. The full variable domain, completed using reference TRBV5-1 and TRBJ2-1, is KAGVTQTPRYLIKTRGQQVTLSCSPISGHRSVSWYQQTPGQGLQFLFEYFSETQRNKGNFPGRFSGRQFSNSRSEMNVSTLELGDSALYLCASSLGSSRLADNEQFFGPGTRLTVL.

This clone was seen more than once but under ten times. This chain connects TRBV12-5 to TRBJ1-1; perhaps TRBD1 as D (6 bases). The CDR3 is made up of 13 amino acids. V lost 7 bases and J 1 base, leaving 10 bases between the germline ends. Germline loops: CDR1 LGHNT, CDR2 FRNRAP. The chain's CDR3 is CASVRGWNTEAFF. The CDR3 DNA reads TGTGCTAGTGTCAGGGGCTGGAACACTGAAGCTTTCTTT. The full variable domain, completed using reference TRBV12-5 and TRBJ1-1, is DARVTQTPRHKVTEMGQEVTMRCQPILGHNTVFWYRQTMMQGLELLAYFRNRAPLDDSGMPKDRFSAEMPDATLATLKIQPSEPRDSAVYFCASVRGWNTEAFFGQGTRLTVV.

The table lists this clone with a few counts. V is TRBV5-6 and J is TRBJ2-3, with 9 bases aligning to TRBD2. The CDR3 runs 17 residues. The V segment lost 0 bases and the J segment 2 bases; nucleotides outside the gene matches: 7. Germline CDR1 and CDR2: SGHDT and YYEEEE. CDR3 amino acids: CASSLERLAAYTDTQYF. CDR3 sequence (DNA): TGTGCCAGCAGCTTGGAGCGACTAGCGGCCTACACAGATACGCAGTATTTT.

The table lists this clone with a few counts. The CDR3: CASSLGTATIYEQYF. CDR3 DNA sequence: TGTGCCAGCAGCCTCGGGACAGCTACTATCTACGAGCAGTACTTC. This chain joins TRBV7-2 and TRBJ2-7, with TRBD1 matching over 7 bases. The ends lost 5 bases at V and 3 bases at J; junction bases unmatched: 10. This CDR3 has 15 residues. Germline V gene lookup returns CDR1 SGHTA and CDR2 FQGNSA.

The chain employs TRBV6-5 and TRBJ1-1, with 10 bases lining up with TRBD1. From germline, CDR1 is MNHEY and CDR2 SVGAGI. The V gene end was trimmed by 2 bases and the J gene end by 3 bases; junction bases not matched to a gene: 3. There are 15 residues in the CDR3. The CDR3 bases are TGTGCCAGCAGTTACGGGGACAGGGGAGACACTGAAGCTTTCTTT. It translates to CASSYGDRGDTEAFF.

This clone was detected many times. The chain recombines TRBV9 with TRBJ2-3, with D possibly TRBD1 on 6 matching bases. Germline CDR1 reads SGDLS; CDR2 reads YYNGEE. V lost 1 base and J 5 bases, leaving 8 bases between the germline ends. The CDR3 contains 13 residues. CDR3 nucleotide sequence: TGTGCCAGCAGCGTACAGGGGATAGATACGCAGTATTTT. This codes for CASSVQGIDTQYF.

In its sample, this clone was seen a few times. The rearrangement links TRBV7-9 to TRBJ1-2; D may be TRBD1 (6 bases). V was cut by 2 bases and J by 1 base, with 8 bases left in between. The CDR3 covers 14 residues. Germline CDR1 and CDR2: SEHNR and FQNEAQ (reference sequence). The CDR3 region has the DNA TGTGCCAGCAGCTTACGGACAGATAACTATGGCTACACCTTC. Translating it yields CASSLRTDNYGYTF.

This chain connects TRBV19 to TRBJ1-5; 12 nucleotides align to TRBD1. The V gene's germline CDR1 is LNHDA and CDR2 SQIVND (reference sequence). This CDR3 has 15 residues. Trimming took 3 bases from V and 6 from J; bases not matched to a gene: 3. The CDR3 sequence is CASSMGTGGGQPQHF. For the CDR3, the DNA is TGTGCCAGTAGTATGGGGACAGGGGGCGGTCAGCCCCAGCATTTT.

The CDR3 sequence is CASRPGQSSYEQYF. CDR3 in DNA: TGTGCCAGCAGACCGGGACAGAGCTCCTACGAGCAGTACTTC. The rearrangement links TRBV6-5 to TRBJ2-7, with 7 bases identical to TRBD1. The V gene end was trimmed by 6 bases and the J gene end by 0 bases; junction bases not matched to a gene: 5. CDR3 length: 14 residues. Per the germline V gene, CDR1 is MNHEY and CDR2 is SVGAGI.